The rows below give T cell receptor beta chains drawn from one sample of a study of CD8 T cells in Susac syndrome. TCRdb reanalysed the immunoSEQ multiplex PCR reads using MiXCR and keeps one entry per CDR3 protein. The sample lists hundreds of thousands of distinct CDR3 sequences, around 89% occurring once. The sequenced sample was CD8+ T cells from PBMCs. The source of these receptors is a human donor with multiple sclerosis. The CDR3 runs from the conserved cysteine through the conserved F or W. D genes are given only for firm matches. Clone size is given for some rows only: seen once, a few or many times, or a class if the clone is expanded.

TRBD1 | - | TRBJ1-4 | TRBV12-3/TRBV12-4 | TGTGCCAGCAGTTTAAAAACGACAGGGGGCGCCGAAAAATCAACTAATGAAAAACTGTTTTTT | CASSLKTTGGAEKSTNEKLFF
- | - | TRBJ2-1 | TRBV20-1 | TGCAGTGCTAGAGATGAGGGGTATGAGCAGTTCTTC | CSARDEGYEQFF
- | once | TRBJ1-1 | TRBV5-1 | TGCGCCAGCAGCTTGGCCGGCCAGAACACTGAAGCTTTCTTT | CASSLAGQNTEAFF
- | - | TRBJ1-2 | TRBV13 | TGTGCCAGCAGCTTACGCCTCGGGAGCTCCTACTATGGCTACACCTTC | CASSLRLGSSYYGYTF
- | - | TRBJ2-1 | TRBV11-2 | TGTGCCAGCAGCTTAGGGCCCGGGGCTAGATACGAGCAGTTCTTC | CASSLGPGARYEQFF
TRBD2 | - | TRBJ2-7 | TRBV19 | TGTGCCAGTAGTATGCGCCCGGGGGGCGAGCAGTACTTC | CASSMRPGGEQYF
TRBD1 | - | TRBJ2-1 | TRBV20-1 | TGCAGTGCTAGAGACCAAAGTCCGGGACAGGGGAACAATGAGCAGTTCTTC | CSARDQSPGQGNNEQFF
- | - | TRBJ1-2 | TRBV2 | TGTGCCAGTAGACCGATGCTTTGGCTTAACTATGGCTACACCTTC | CASRPMLWLNYGYTF
TRBD2 | - | TRBJ2-1 | TRBV7-2 | TGTGCCAGCAGCCTCCCGCTAGCGGGAGTAGGGAGCAATGAGCAGTTCTTC | CASSLPLAGVGSNEQFF
- | - | TRBJ2-7 | TRBV20-1 | TGCAGTGCTAGAGATGGTAGTGGTGAGCAGTACTTC | CSARDGSGEQYF
TRBD2 | once | TRBJ2-1 | TRBV20-1 | TGCAGTGAGGGCTCTGGGCGGGGGGACAATGAGCAGTTCTTC | CSEGSGRGDNEQFF
- | - | TRBJ2-3 | TRBV7-2 | TGTGCCAGCACCCTCGGAAGGAGCACAGATACGCAGTATTTT | CASTLGRSTDTQYF
- | - | TRBJ1-6 | TRBV2 | TGTGCCAGCAGTGAGTCCCTTCCGATTGGACAGAATTCACCCCTCCACTTT | CASSESLPIGQNSPLHF
- | - | TRBJ2-4 | TRBV9 | TGTGCCAGCAGTGGCCTTGGGGGAGAAAACATTCAGTACTTC | CASSGLGGENIQYF
- | - | TRBJ1-5 | TRBV7-6 | TGTGCCAGCAGCTTAATGCGGGCCTCCCCCAATCAGCCCCAGCATTTT | CASSLMRASPNQPQHF
TRBD1 | - | TRBJ2-3 | TRBV25-1 | TGTGCCAGCAGCTGGGACAGGACTAGCACAGATACGCAGTATTTT | CASSWDRTSTDTQYF
- | - | TRBJ1-6 | TRBV3-1 | TGTGCCAGCAGCCAAGAGGGGGAATTAGATAATTCACCCCTCCACTTT | CASSQEGELDNSPLHF
- | - | TRBJ2-7 | TRBV4-2 | TGTGCCAGCAGCCAAGATCGGAACGAGCAGTACTTC | CASSQDRNEQYF
TRBD1 | - | TRBJ2-7 | TRBV20-1 | TGCAGTGCTAGATTGTCGGGACAGGGCTACGAGCAGTACTTC | CSARLSGQGYEQYF
- | - | TRBJ2-1 | TRBV6-2/TRBV6-3 | TGTGCCAGCAGTTCCGTCGGGGTTAGCGATGAGCAGTTCTTC | CASSSVGVSDEQFF
- | - | TRBJ2-1 | TRBV9 | TGTGCCAGCAGCACCTATGGGCGGACCATCGATCACAATGAGCAGTTCTTC | CASSTYGRTIDHNEQFF
- | once | TRBJ2-5 | TRBV20-1 | TGCAGTGCTAGTCCCAGGGATCCGTACCAAGAGACCCAGTACTTC | CSASPRDPYQETQYF
TRBD1 | - | TRBJ2-4 | TRBV4-3 | TGCGCCAGCAGCGACAGACAGGGCAGGAACATTCAGTACTTC | CASSDRQGRNIQYF
TRBD2 | - | TRBJ2-3 | TRBV27 | TGTGCCAGCAGTTTTCTCCCTGGGGGGGGCACAGATACGCAGTATTTT | CASSFLPGGGTDTQYF
- | - | TRBJ1-2 | TRBV7-9 | TGTGCCAGCAGCTTAGCTCGGCAGGAGATTAACTATGGCTACACCTTC | CASSLARQEINYGYTF
TRBD1 | - | TRBJ1-5 | TRBV13 | TGTGCCAGCAGCTTATCCGGGACAGGGGGCAATCAGCCCCAGCATTTT | CASSLSGTGGNQPQHF
TRBD1 | - | TRBJ2-7 | TRBV3-1 | TGTGCCAGCAGCCAACCGTCCCTAGGACAGGGGACCTACGAGCAGTACTTC | CASSQPSLGQGTYEQYF
- | - | TRBJ2-2 | TRBV9 | TGTGCCAGCAGTGGCACCGGGGAGCTGTTTTTT | CASSGTGELFF
TRBD2 | - | TRBJ2-3 | TRBV12-3/TRBV12-4 | TGTGCCAGCAGTTTGTTGGCGGGAGGGCCGCATACGCAGTATTTT | CASSLLAGGPHTQYF
- | - | TRBJ2-1 | TRBV7-2 | TGTGCCAGCAGTATACAACGCGGGAATGAGCAGTTCTTC | CASSIQRGNEQFF
- | - | TRBJ2-4 | TRBV19 | TGTGCCAGTAGCCCGGACAGGGAGGGGTTACTATCCAAAAACATTCAGTACTTC | CASSPDREGLLSKNIQYF
TRBD2 | - | TRBJ2-1 | TRBV13 | TGTGCCAGCAGCTTAAAGACCCCTAGCGGGAGCAATGAGCAGTTCTTC | CASSLKTPSGSNEQFF
- | - | TRBJ1-1 | TRBV6-5 | TGTGCCAGCAGTTACTTCGCCACCACCGAAGCTTTCTTT | CASSYFATTEAFF
TRBD1 | few | TRBJ2-3 | TRBV6-4 | TGTGCCAGCAGCGGGACAGGGCCGACAGATACGCAGTATTTT | CASSGTGPTDTQYF
- | - | TRBJ1-2 | TRBV28 | TGTGCCAGCAGTGTACTCGGTGGCTACACCTTC | CASSVLGGYTF
- | - | TRBJ2-7 | TRBV11-1 | TGTGCCAGCACCTTTCCGGGCTCCTACGAGCAGTACTTC | CASTFPGSYEQYF
TRBD2 | - | TRBJ2-2 | TRBV6-2/TRBV6-3 | TGTGCCAGCAGTTCCGGACTAGTATCCGGGGAGCTGTTTTTT | CASSSGLVSGELFF
TRBD2 | - | TRBJ2-1 | TRBV27 | TGTGCCAGCAGTCCTACAGCGGGAATCTACAATGAGCAGTTCTTC | CASSPTAGIYNEQFF
- | - | TRBJ2-1 | TRBV19 | TGTGCCACTTCATCGGGGGTCTACAATGAGCAGTTCTTC | CATSSGVYNEQFF
- | - | TRBJ2-7 | TRBV19 | TGTGCACGAGTACCTACGACACCAGGCTCCTACGAGCAGTACTTC | CARVPTTPGSYEQYF
- | - | TRBJ2-2 | TRBV29-1 | TGCAGCGTTGAAGTCTCTAGCCCCGGGGAGCTGTTTTTT | CSVEVSSPGELFF